This is a list of T cell receptor beta chains from one sample in a study of molecular identifiers for immune sequencing clone quantification. A single record per CDR3 protein comes from TCRdb applying MiXCR to the PCR reads. The repertoire includes roughly 50,000 distinct CDR3 sequences, approximately 26% of them detected once, and 1.5% to 2% sits in the top ten. The sample comprised naive CD8+ T cells from blood, with Jurkat cell RNA spiked in. The receptor source for this set is a human donor in good health. Some libraries in this study had Jurkat cell RNA spiked in. Both conserved end residues are part of each CDR3. The order of the fields is CDR3 length, V gene, clone size, J gene, D gene, CDR3 DNA, CDR3 protein. The D gene is left open where the match is weak. Size is omitted from some rows. Given values are once, few, many or a class for expanded clones.

17	TRBV20-1	many	TRBJ2-3	TRBD2	TGCAGTGCTAGGGCTCGGGACTACGTATCGGTCACAGATACGCAGTATTTT	CSARARDYVSVTDTQYF
13	TRBV29-1	NA	TRBJ2-7	TRBD1	TGCAGCGTTGGTGAAGGGGGCGTCTACGAGCAGTACTTC	CSVGEGGVYEQYF
15	TRBV9	many	TRBJ1-1	TRBD1	TGTGCCAGCAGCGAGCAAGGACAGGGGGGCACTGAAGCTTTCTTT	CASSEQGQGGTEAFF
14	TRBV14	many	TRBJ1-6	NA	TGTGCCAGCAGCCTAGGATCCTATAATTCACCCCTCCACTTT	CASSLGSYNSPLHF
17	TRBV7-9	many	TRBJ2-3	NA	TGTGCCAGCAGCCCCGATATCAGGGTCTCCCTCACAGATACGCAGTATTTT	CASSPDIRVSLTDTQYF
14	TRBV7-2	many	TRBJ1-1	NA	TGTGCCAGCAGCTTAATATCCTTCGGGACTGAAGCTTTCTTT	CASSLISFGTEAFF
13	TRBV6-6	medium-sized	TRBJ1-1	NA	TGTGCCAGCAGCCCTACGGTTAACACTGAAGCTTTCTTT	CASSPTVNTEAFF
12	TRBV12-3/TRBV12-4	many	TRBJ1-4	NA	TGTGCCAGCAGTTTAAGACCCGGAAAACTGTTTTTT	CASSLRPGKLFF
18	TRBV3-1	many	TRBJ2-2	NA	TGTGCCAGCAGCCACCCCCCCTGGGGTCCCCCGACCACCGGGGAGCTGTTTTTT	CASSHPPWGPPTTGELFF
15	TRBV7-9	few	TRBJ2-7	TRBD1	TGTGCCAGCAGCTTTTCGGGACAGGGGTCCTACGAGCAGTACTTC	CASSFSGQGSYEQYF
16	TRBV6-1	many	TRBJ2-3	NA	TGTGCCAGCAGTGAACTCTGGTCAGACTACACAGATACGCAGTATTTT	CASSELWSDYTDTQYF
15	TRBV6-2/TRBV6-3	few	TRBJ1-5	NA	TGTGCCAGCAGTTACAATGGGGGAAGCAATCAGCCCCAGCATTTT	CASSYNGGSNQPQHF
11	TRBV28	few	TRBJ2-2	NA	TGTGCCAGCAGAGGGATCGGGGAGCTGTTTTTT	CASRGIGELFF
14	TRBV7-9	many	TRBJ1-5	NA	TGTGCCAGCAGCTTAGATGTTGGGCTCCAGCCCCAGCATTTT	CASSLDVGLQPQHF
18	TRBV6-2/TRBV6-3	many	TRBJ2-2	TRBD1	TGTGCCAGCAGTCCTCAGGACAGGGGGCTTGATAACACCGGGGAGCTGTTTTTT	CASSPQDRGLDNTGELFF
11	TRBV29-1	many	TRBJ1-4	NA	TGCAGCGTTGAAAACCAGGAAAAACTGTTTTTT	CSVENQEKLFF